The T cell receptor (beta chain) described here comes from a study of cytomegalovirus exposure and HLA in healthy donors. Findings and caveats of the study: Relative to the approximately 670-donor mean, N-insertions were reportedly fewer in an Asian-associated ancestry cluster in a later analysis. Reported results showed that the classifier diagnosed cytomegalovirus status with high specificity and sensitivity. Specificity of three CMV-associated chains for CMV antigens was verified in vitro. Most of the TCR beta V segments (in an earlier analysis) were productive either about 90% or about 30% of the time.

Remarks on this clone: Its specificity is not known.

The PCR used 60 Vbeta and 13 Jbeta primers. Repertoires were generated with immunoSEQ multiplex PCR, while TCRdb's copy carries only in-frame clones and drops some. Of fewer than 250,000 clones in the sample, roughly 80% are singletons; the top ten hold roughly 1.6%. CDR1 and CDR2 from the germline V gene are MNHNS and SASEGT. The CDR3 contains 21 residues. The J segment lost 3 bases and the V segment lost 2 bases, leaving 19 bases of the junction unmatched. V gene TRBV6-1 combines with J gene TRBJ2-7; 13 bases fit TRBD2. The sequence was obtained from a young woman in good health and CMV-seronegative. Material: PBMCs. As DNA, the CDR3 is TGTGCCAGCAGTGAAAGTCTTTCCGCCGGACTAGCGGGAGAGGCGGGCTACGAGCAGTACTTC. It codes for CASSESLSAGLAGEAGYEQYF.